This T cell receptor (beta chain) appears in the sequencing data of a study of T cell responses to AZD1222 COVID-19 vaccine. General study points: Seropositive status at baseline applied to only 6 or 7 AZD1222 recipients. Mostly white British, mostly female donors; authors suggested clonal diversity may be underestimated. The breadth and depth of Spike-specific TCRs increased once two AZD1222 doses had been given.

Libraries were prepared by immunoSEQ multiplex PCR; TCRdb keeps only in-frame clonotypes and omits some of them. This table has 90,000 to 100,000 clones, more than 70% appearing once. Pooling covered second doses at about 4 or about 12 weeks. Trimming shortened V by 5 bases and J by 12 bases, and 17 bases separated the two germline ends. The CDR3 extends over 13 amino acids. Germline V gene sequence: CDR1 MDHEN, CDR2 SYDVKM. As to this clone: Its matching antigen is unknown.

The sequenced sample was peripheral blood, obtained 28 days after the second AZD1222 dose. The sequence was obtained from an adult who received the AZD1222 COVID-19 vaccine. This chain joins TRBV28 and TRBJ2-1; D remains unclear. The CDR3 here is CASSPTTLKGQFF. The CDR3 DNA reads TGTGCCAGCAGTCCCACCACCCTTAAGGGGCAGTTCTTC.